This passage covers 32 T cell receptor beta chains from one sample sequenced in a study of blood T cell repertoires in COVID-19. Using immunoSEQ multiplex PCR, the repertoire was profiled, and TCRdb retains in-frame clones only, with some absent. The repertoire holds roughly 36,000 clones, with around nine tenths as singletons. The sample taken for sequencing was peripheral blood. The receptors shown here come from a man aged 55 to 70 with active or convalescent COVID-19.

This clone has a single count. This chain uses TRBV7-3 with TRBJ1-2; D not certain. The CDR3 spans 14 residues. Per the germline V gene, CDR1 is SGHTA and CDR2 is FQGTGA. Trimming stripped 2 bases from V and 2 bases from J, with 9 bases between. CDR3 in DNA: TGTGCCAGCAGCTTACAACCGGGGAACTATGGCTACACCTTC. Its translation is CASSLQPGNYGYTF.

The chain employs TRBV5-1 and TRBJ2-1, with a weak D call TRBD2 (5 bases). The CDR3 length is 13 residues. With 6 bases removed from V and 5 bases from J, the gap between germline ends came to 12 bases. Germline values: CDR1 SGHRS, CDR2 YFSETQ. CDR3 DNA: TGCGCCAGCACCTTCGACGGGAACAATGAGCAGTTCTTC. Translated: CASTFDGNNEQFF. Drawing the rest from reference TRBV5-1 and TRBJ2-1, the complete variable domain is KAGVTQTPRYLIKTRGQQVTLSCSPISGHRSVSWYQQTPGQGLQFLFEYFSETQRNKGNFPGRFSGRQFSNSRSEMNVSTLELGDSALYLCASTFDGNNEQFFGPGTRLTVL.

The rearrangement joins TRBV2 to TRBJ1-2; D is uncertain. CDR1 is SNHLY and CDR2 is FYNNEI in the germline V gene. V was clipped by 2 bases and J by 7 bases, with 11 bases between them. This CDR3 is built from 13 residues. The CDR3 DNA reads as TGTGCCAGCAGTGAACAGGAGGGTGGTGGCTACACCTTC. As protein: CASSEQEGGGYTF.

The V gene is TRBV10-3, the J gene TRBJ2-3, with D possibly TRBD2 on 6 matching bases. The germline V and J ends were trimmed by 4 bases and 4 bases, with 9 bases remaining between them. Germline V gene data show CDR1 as ENHRY and CDR2 as SYGVKD. This CDR3 comprises 13 residues. This CDR3 reads CAISGWGADTQYF. CDR3 coding DNA: TGTGCCATCAGTGGGTGGGGGGCAGATACGCAGTATTTT.

J is TRBJ1-5 and V is TRBV2; TRBD1 matches 12 bases. The junction had 5 bases not matched to a gene; V was cut back by 8 bases and J by 6 bases. The length of the CDR3 is 14 residues. Germline V lookup: CDR1 SNHLY, CDR2 FYNNEI. DNA of the CDR3: TGTGCCAGCTCCGGGACAGGGGGCTCTCAGCCCCAGCATTTT. It encodes CASSGTGGSQPQHF.

This chain uses TRBV28 with TRBJ2-7; D is unresolved. The V gene's germline CDR1 is MDHEN and CDR2 SYDVKM. Trimming removed 7 bases from V and 4 bases from J, with 8 bases in between. This CDR3 is 11 amino acids long. DNA of the CDR3: TGTGCCAGCACTGGGCAGTACGAGCAGTACTTC. Encoded protein: CASTGQYEQYF.

The chain uses TRBV29-1 and TRBJ1-2; TRBD1 aligns across 8 bases. This CDR3 has 13 residues. CDR1 and CDR2 from the germline V gene are SQVTM and ANQGSEA. V was clipped by 3 bases and J by 8 bases; unmatched bases: 8. The CDR3 reads CSVEQGAIGGYTF. CDR3 sequence (DNA): TGCAGCGTTGAGCAGGGGGCAATAGGCGGCTACACCTTC.

The rearrangement uses TRBV5-1 and TRBJ1-6; perhaps TRBD1 as D (5 bases). Germline lookup yields CDR1 SGHRS and CDR2 YFSETQ. The V end was cut by 0 bases, the J end by 8 bases, with 9 bases between. This CDR3 comprises 14 residues. The CDR3 reads CASSLATEDSPLHF. The CDR3 DNA sequence: TGCGCCAGCAGCTTGGCGACAGAGGATTCACCCCTCCACTTT. Full variable domain (outside the CDR3, taken from reference TRBV5-1 and TRBJ1-6): KAGVTQTPRYLIKTRGQQVTLSCSPISGHRSVSWYQQTPGQGLQFLFEYFSETQRNKGNFPGRFSGRQFSNSRSEMNVSTLELGDSALYLCASSLATEDSPLHFGNGTRLTVT.

The chain recombines TRBV11-1 with TRBJ2-7; 10 positions agree with TRBD1. This CDR3 has 15 residues. Trimming cost V 7 bases and J 1 base; bases outside gene matches: 7. In germline, CDR1 is SGHAT, CDR2 FQDESV (reference sequence). The CDR3 DNA reads TGTGCCAGCAACAACCGACAGGGGGCATCCTACGAGCAGTACTTC. Its translation is CASNNRQGASYEQYF.

This rearrangement joins TRBV2 to TRBJ1-5; 9 bases line up with TRBD1. The J segment lost 6 bases and the V segment lost 9 bases, leaving 12 bases of the junction unmatched. Germline CDR1 and CDR2: SNHLY and FYNNEI. The CDR3 loop spans 15 amino acids. The CDR3 spells CASAGTGHTSQPQHF. The CDR3 DNA follows: TGTGCCAGTGCCGGGACAGGGCATACGAGTCAGCCCCAGCATTTT.

The chain uses TRBV5-1 and TRBJ1-2; possibly TRBD1 for D (6 bases). The CDR3 totals 13 residues. Germline loops: CDR1 SGHRS, CDR2 YFSETQ. V was clipped by 5 bases and J by 7 bases, with 15 bases between them. CDR3 protein: CASRQDSRLGYTF. The CDR3 DNA reads TGCGCCAGCAGACAGGACAGTAGACTTGGCTACACCTTC.

J is TRBJ1-6 and V is TRBV12-3 or TRBV12-4; TRBD1 is a possible D gene (6 bases). V gave up 4 bases and J gave up 8 bases, with 9 bases separating them. The CDR3 runs to 13 residues. The CDR3 nucleotides are TGTGCCAGCAGTTCCTACAGGGATTCACCCCTCCACTTT. Amino acid sequence: CASSSYRDSPLHF.

V is TRBV2 and J is TRBJ1-4, with D perhaps TRBD1 (5 bases). V lost 5 bases, J lost 7 bases, and 11 bases lay in between. The CDR3 contains 13 residues. Germline-derived CDR1 and CDR2 are SNHLY and FYNNEI. For the CDR3, the DNA is TGTGCCAGCAGTCCACGGACACGTGAAAAACTGTTTTTT. It codes for CASSPRTREKLFF.

This clone was counted between two and nine times. This sequence joins TRBV18 and TRBJ2-7; possible D gene TRBD2, 6 bases. CDR3 length equals 15 residues. CDR1 and CDR2 (germline): KGHSH, LQKENI. The V end was cut by 3 bases, the J end by 5 bases, with 17 bases between. For the CDR3, the DNA is TGTGCCAGCTCACCTGTTCGGGGAGGTAGTGACGAGCAGTACTTC. Residues: CASSPVRGGSDEQYF.

V is TRBV3-1 (or the pseudogene TRBV3-2) and J is TRBJ2-7; D is uncertain. This CDR3 has 15 amino acids. The V end lost 1 base, the J end lost 3 bases, and 13 bases lay between the germline ends. Germline V lookup: CDR1 LGHDT, CDR2 YNNKEL (reference sequence). CDR3 in amino acids: CASSQGHGRFYEQYF. CDR3 in DNA: TGTGCCAGCAGCCAAGGACATGGCAGATTCTACGAGCAGTACTTC.

The genes are TRBV6-5 and TRBJ1-1, with 8 bases aligning to TRBD1. CDR3 size: 14 residues. CDR1 is MNHEY, CDR2 SVGAGI, per germline. V shed 4 bases and J 5 bases; nucleotides not matched to a gene: 6. This CDR3 is CASSLRTGFTEAFF. For the CDR3, the DNA is TGTGCCAGCAGTTTACGGACAGGGTTTACTGAAGCTTTCTTT.

The chain employs TRBV27 and TRBJ2-7; 8 nucleotides line up with TRBD1. CDR3 length: 15 amino acids. CDR1 is MNHEY, CDR2 SMNVEV, per germline (reference sequence). J lost 1 base, V lost 5 bases, and 7 bases had no gene match. CDR3 loop: CASSPLGQGSYEQYF. In DNA, the CDR3 is TGTGCCAGCAGTCCACTCGGACAGGGATCCTACGAGCAGTACTTC.

The chain recombines TRBV4-3 with TRBJ2-2; D not resolved. The CDR3 contains 18 residues. V lost 0 bases to trimming and J lost 2 bases, with 16 bases between them. Germline-derived CDR1 and CDR2 are LGHNA and YSLEER. Here the CDR3 DNA reads TGCGCCAGCAGCCAAGAAGGAGCTACCATTATTAACACCGGGGAGCTGTTTTTT. This translates into CASSQEGATIINTGELFF.

The chain recombines TRBV7-2 with TRBJ1-4, with TRBD1 as a possible D gene (5 bases). The CDR3 is 14 residues long. The V gene's germline CDR1 is SGHTA and CDR2 FQGNSA. Deletions cut 4 bases from V and 6 bases from J, with 12 bases between. The chain's CDR3 is CASSWRRGDEKLFF. Written as DNA, the CDR3 is TGTGCCAGCAGCTGGAGAAGGGGTGATGAAAAACTGTTTTTT.

This clone was seen only once. CDR3 loop: CASSLGQGRGYEQYF. The DNA of the CDR3 is TGTGCCAGCAGTTTAGGACAGGGGAGAGGGTACGAGCAGTACTTC. The chain links TRBV27 to TRBJ2-7; 9 nucleotides agree with TRBD1. V gave up 2 bases and J gave up 4 bases; unmatched junction bases: 6. Germline CDR1 is MNHEY and CDR2 is SMNVEV (reference sequence). The CDR3 spans 15 residues.

This clone was observed a single time. The CDR3 DNA sequence: TGTGCCAGCAGTTCCCCAGGGGCGCGAGGAAACACCATATATTTT. Its translation is CASSSPGARGNTIYF. This chain joins TRBV28 and TRBJ1-3; tentatively, D is TRBD1 (6 bases). The germline V and J ends were trimmed by 4 bases and 4 bases, with 14 bases remaining between them. The CDR3 loop spans 15 amino acids. In germline, CDR1 is MDHEN, CDR2 SYDVKM.

The chain links TRBV16 to TRBJ1-2, with TRBD1 identical over 7 bases. There are 14 residues in the CDR3. Germline V gives CDR1 KGHSY, CDR2 FQNENV. V shed 3 bases, J shed 2 bases, and the junction held 3 bases outside the gene matches. In DNA form, the CDR3 reads TGTGCCAGCAGCCAGGACAGGATGAACTATGGCTACACCTTC. This encodes CASSQDRMNYGYTF.

The chain couples TRBV28 to TRBJ1-1, with 8 bases matching TRBD1. This CDR3 contains 13 residues. V was clipped by 4 bases and J by 6 bases; unmatched bases: 4. CDR1 and CDR2 (germline): MDHEN, SYDVKM. DNA of the CDR3: TGTGCCAGCAGTTCGGGACAGGCCCCTGAAGCTTTCTTT. Its translation is CASSSGQAPEAFF.

The V call is TRBV27, the J call TRBJ2-6; a weak D match, TRBD1 (5 bases). Germline V lookup: CDR1 MNHEY, CDR2 SMNVEV (reference sequence). This CDR3 is 21 amino acids long. V was clipped by 1 base and J by 2 bases, with 24 bases between them. The DNA of the CDR3 is TGTGCCAGCAGTTTATTGGCCAGGGTGAATTCCTTGGGCCCTGGGGCCAACGTCCTGACTTTC. Protein: CASSLLARVNSLGPGANVLTF.

This chain uses TRBV30 with TRBJ2-7; 7 nucleotides agree with TRBD1. Germline V CDR1 and CDR2: GTSNPN, SVGIG (reference sequence). This CDR3 has 12 residues. The trim removed 5 bases at V and 2 bases at J, leaving 3 bases unmatched. The CDR3 DNA sequence: TGTGCCTGGTCCGGGACAGCCTACGAGCAGTACTTC. Translated, it gives CAWSGTAYEQYF.

The chain uses TRBV6-5 and TRBJ1-2; weak D call: TRBD1 (6 bases). Germline loops: CDR1 MNHEY, CDR2 SVGAGI. The CDR3 consists of 15 residues. V was clipped by 0 bases and J by 4 bases, with 12 bases between them. The CDR3: CASSYSAGTPYGYTF. The CDR3 DNA is TGTGCCAGCAGTTACTCGGCCGGGACACCCTATGGCTACACCTTC.

This clone was counted between two and nine times. This rearrangement joins TRBV6-5 to TRBJ2-7, with 7 nucleotides matching TRBD1. The germline gives CDR1 MNHEY, CDR2 SVGAGI. The CDR3 spans 12 residues. V lost 6 bases, J lost 9 bases, and 8 bases stayed unmatched. In DNA, the CDR3 is TGTGCCAGCAGCCTCCAGGACAGGAGGCAGTACTTC. Encoded protein: CASSLQDRRQYF.

The chain links TRBV7-9 to TRBJ1-2; 8 bases are a match to TRBD1. Germline assignment: CDR1 SEHNR and CDR2 FQNEAQ (reference sequence). V lost 4 bases, J lost 5 bases, and 12 bases stayed unmatched. The CDR3 covers 16 residues. CDR3 sequence: CASSSDREGLRYGYTF. The CDR3 DNA sequence: TGTGCCAGCAGCTCGGACAGGGAGGGACTTCGGTATGGCTACACCTTC.

The chain combines TRBV7-9 with TRBJ2-5; the D gene is possibly TRBD1 (5 bases). CDR3 length: 15 amino acids. V lost 1 base and J 2 bases, leaving 11 bases between the germline ends. Germline V gene lookup returns CDR1 SEHNR and CDR2 FQNEAQ (reference sequence). The CDR3 is CASSLEGTGQETQYF. CDR3 nucleotides: TGTGCCAGCAGCTTAGAAGGCACAGGACAAGAGACCCAGTACTTC.

This chain links TRBV5-1 with TRBJ1-4; weak D call: TRBD1 (6 bases). Looked up from germline, CDR1 is SGHRS and CDR2 is YFSETQ. The CDR3 is 16 residues long. V dropped 4 bases and J dropped 4 bases, with 17 bases sitting between them. The CDR3 loop is CASSPTVGGLNEKLFF. CDR3 sequence (DNA): TGCGCCAGCAGCCCAACCGTAGGGGGTCTTAATGAAAAACTGTTTTTT.

The chain is built from TRBV7-2 and TRBJ2-1, with 7 bases aligning to TRBD1. Germline CDR1 SGHTA, CDR2 FQGNSA. The V gene end was trimmed by 4 bases and the J gene end by 9 bases; junction bases not matched to a gene: 15. The CDR3 runs 16 residues. DNA of the CDR3: TGTGCCAGCAGCTCGGGGTTGAGTACAGGGGTGTTTGAGCAGTTCTTC. Amino acid sequence: CASSSGLSTGVFEQFF. Looking up the rest from reference TRBV7-2 and TRBJ2-1 gives the full variable domain: GAGVSQSPSNKVTEKGKDVELRCDPISGHTALYWYRQSLGQGLEFLIYFQGNSAPDKSGLPSDRFSAERTGGSVSTLTIQRTQQEDSAVYLCASSSGLSTGVFEQFFGPGTRLTVL.

CDR3 sequence reads: CAISPRASGEAGTGELFF. The DNA of the CDR3 is TGTGCCATCAGTCCCAGGGCTAGCGGGGAGGCGGGCACCGGGGAGCTGTTTTTT. This sequence joins TRBV10-3 and TRBJ2-2; 9 positions agree with TRBD2. J gave up 4 bases and V 5 bases, and 14 bases lay outside the gene matches. Germline loops: CDR1 ENHRY, CDR2 SYGVKD. The CDR3 is made up of 18 amino acids.